This T cell receptor beta chain comes out of a study of blood T cell repertoires in COVID-19. Study in general: T cells, B-cell-depleted T cells, or PBMCs supplied cDNA or gDNA.

Original analysis: Amplification with reference gene primers provided the estimates of nucleated cell counts. Produced via immunoSEQ multiplex PCR; TCRdb's table is partial and in-frame only. D and trimming come from the DNA, and the V and J calls and clone size come from that table. The sample yields about 260,000 clones, 70% to 85% seen once. This TCR was recovered from a woman of 80 years or more with acute or convalescent COVID-19. The sequenced material came from peripheral blood.

In DNA, the CDR3 is TGTGCCAGCAGCCACAGGACAGGGAACTACGAGCAGTACTTC. Translating it yields CASSHRTGNYEQYF. The rearrangement links TRBV14 to TRBJ2-7; 8 bases agree with TRBD1. V shed 3 bases, J shed 3 bases, and the junction held 4 bases outside the gene matches. Germline V gives CDR1 SGHDN, CDR2 FVKESK. The CDR3 runs to 14 residues.